These 25 T cell receptor beta chains originate from one sample sequenced in a study of blood T cell repertoires in COVID-19. Assay: immunoSEQ multiplex PCR; the TCRdb copy retains only in-frame clones and omits some. This sample has about 11,000 clones, with just under 85% found just once. Sequencing was performed on peripheral blood. The source is a man aged 50 to 59 with active COVID-19.

The chain is built from TRBV5-6 and TRBJ1-2; 10 bases align to TRBD1. This CDR3 region has 16 residues. Germline V lookup: CDR1 SGHDT, CDR2 YYEEEE. The J segment lost 5 bases and the V segment lost 3 bases, leaving 10 bases of the junction unmatched. The CDR3 nucleotides read TGTGCCAGCAGCTCCTCCGGGACAGGGGCATTTTATGGCTACACCTTC. It specifies CASSSSGTGAFYGYTF. The full variable domain, rest sourced from reference TRBV5-6 and TRBJ1-2, is DAGVTQSPTHLIKTRGQQVTLRCSPKSGHDTVSWYQQALGQGPQFIFQYYEEEERQRGNFPDRFSGHQFPNYSSELNVNALLLGDSALYLCASSSSGTGAFYGYTFGSGTRLTVV.

The genes are TRBV28 and TRBJ2-3; 10 bases line up with TRBD1. With 3 bases clipped from V and 4 bases from J, the junction kept 1 base outside the gene matches. CDR3 size: 14 residues. Germline CDR1 and CDR2: MDHEN and SYDVKM. The CDR3, as DNA: TGTGCCAGCAGTTTTGGACAGGGGGCAGATACGCAGTATTTT. This codes for CASSFGQGADTQYF.

A single count supports this clone. The rearrangement joins TRBV25-1 to TRBJ2-1, with D possibly matching TRBD1 (6 bases). The CDR3 is 14 amino acids. The V end lost 2 bases, the J end lost 9 bases, and 14 bases lay between the germline ends. Per germline, CDR1 MGHDK and CDR2 SYGVNS. CDR3 sequence (DNA): TGTGCCAGCAGTGAACGAGGAGAGGGGGTTGAGCAGTTCTTC. This sequence encodes CASSERGEGVEQFF.

The chain combines TRBV5-4 with TRBJ2-3; TRBD1 might be the D (6 bases). Germline V CDR1 and CDR2: SGHNT, YYREEE (reference sequence). The CDR3 is made up of 15 amino acids. Trimming removed 6 bases at V and 2 bases at J, with 16 bases between. The CDR3 DNA follows: TGTGCCAGCACCCCCGAGGGGGAATACACAGATACGCAGTATTTT. It encodes CASTPEGEYTDTQYF. Looking up the rest from reference TRBV5-4 and TRBJ2-3 gives the full variable domain: ETGVTQSPTHLIKTRGQQVTLRCSSQSGHNTVSWYQQALGQGPQFIFQYYREEENGRGNFPPRFSGLQFPNYSSELNVNALELDDSALYLCASTPEGEYTDTQYFGPGTRLTVL.

Relative to its sample, this clone is medium-sized. The chain employs TRBV9 and TRBJ2-1; no reliable D call. Germline CDR1 is SGDLS and CDR2 is YYNGEE. The CDR3 extends over 17 amino acids. Deletions cut 0 bases from V and 0 bases from J, with 13 bases between. CDR3 residues: CASSVGERPSSYNEQFF. CDR3 nucleotides: TGTGCCAGCAGCGTAGGTGAGCGACCGAGCTCCTACAATGAGCAGTTCTTC. The whole variable domain, filled in from reference TRBV9 and TRBJ2-1, reads DSGVTQTPKHLITATGQRVTLRCSPRSGDLSVYWYQQSLDQGLQFLIQYYNGEERAKGNILERFSAQQFPDLHSELNLSSLELGDSALYFCASSVGERPSSYNEQFFGPGTRLTVL.

The gene calls are TRBV5-1 and TRBJ2-7, with a possible D match to TRBD2 (5 bases). Germline V lookup: CDR1 SGHRS, CDR2 YFSETQ. V was shortened by 4 bases and J by 3 bases, with 17 bases between the two germline ends. This CDR3 has 15 residues. In DNA, the CDR3 is TGCGCCAGCAGCCCGACCGGGGTTCGAAACTACGAGCAGTACTTC. This encodes CASSPTGVRNYEQYF.

This chain connects TRBV9 to TRBJ1-4; 9 bases map to TRBD1. Germline trimming cut 3 bases from V and 4 bases from J; bases unmatched to any gene: 4. Germline V gives CDR1 SGDLS, CDR2 YYNGEE. CDR3 length: 15 amino acids. DNA of the CDR3: TGTGCCAGCAGCGCGTGGACAGGGGATAATGAAAAACTGTTTTTT. Its protein product is CASSAWTGDNEKLFF. Using reference TRBV9 and TRBJ1-4 for the parts outside the CDR3, the full variable domain is DSGVTQTPKHLITATGQRVTLRCSPRSGDLSVYWYQQSLDQGLQFLIQYYNGEERAKGNILERFSAQQFPDLHSELNLSSLELGDSALYFCASSAWTGDNEKLFFGSGTQLSVL.

This clone is a singleton in its sample. The rearrangement joins TRBV23-1 to TRBJ1-4; 7 bases align to TRBD1. TRBV23-1 falls under the ORF class, with uncertain function. After removal of 0 bases from V and 0 bases from J, the junction contained 10 bases not matched to a gene. The CDR3 spans 19 residues. Here the CDR3 reads CASSQSFTGEVTTNEKLFF. In DNA, the CDR3 is TGCGCCAGCAGTCAATCTTTCACAGGGGAGGTAACAACTAATGAAAAACTGTTTTTT.

This clone was observed a few times. V gene TRBV19 combines with J gene TRBJ2-1; possibly TRBD1 for D (6 bases). With 3 bases removed from V and 9 bases from J, the gap between germline ends came to 12 bases. The CDR3 extends over 13 amino acids. The germline V gene has CDR1 LNHDA and CDR2 SQIVND (reference sequence). The DNA for the CDR3 is TGTGCCAGTAGTATTTTCCTAGGGGGTGAGCAGTTCTTC. Its protein is CASSIFLGGEQFF. The whole variable domain, remainder taken from reference TRBV19 and TRBJ2-1, is DGGITQSPKYLFRKEGQNVTLSCEQNLNHDAMYWYRQDPGQGLRLIYYSQIVNDFQKGDIAEGYSVSREKKESFPLTVTSAQKNPTAFYLCASSIFLGGEQFFGPGTRLTVL.

The chain has TRBV28 and TRBJ2-7; no firm D call. V lost 2 bases and J lost 4, with 12 bases in between. CDR3 length equals 14 residues. Germline CDR1 reads MDHEN; CDR2 reads SYDVKM. The CDR3 coding sequence is TGTGCCAGCAGTTTAGTCCGTAACCGGTACGAGCAGTACTTC. Translating gives CASSLVRNRYEQYF.

Only one count was recorded for this clone. The chain has TRBV29-1 and TRBJ2-7; TRBD2 might be the D (7 bases). There are 11 residues in the CDR3. Per the germline V gene, CDR1 is SQVTM and CDR2 is ANQGSEA. V was clipped by 4 bases and J by 6 bases, with 10 bases between them. The DNA of the CDR3 is TGCAGCGTTGGCGGGGGCGGCGAGCAGTACTTC. Its protein is CSVGGGGEQYF.

The chain uses TRBV4-1 and TRBJ2-7; possibly TRBD2 for D (7 bases). CDR3 size: 14 residues. Trimming cost V 4 bases and J 5 bases, with 15 bases left between them. From germline, CDR1 is MGHRA and CDR2 YSYEKL. This CDR3 is CASSRGGGPNEQYF. In DNA form, the CDR3 reads TGCGCCAGCAGCCGTGGGGGGGGGCCAAACGAGCAGTACTTC.

The V and J genes are TRBV5-4 and TRBJ2-1; the match to TRBD2 covers 12 bases. The CDR3 extends over 16 amino acids. The germline V gene has CDR1 SGHNT and CDR2 YYREEE (reference sequence). V lost 0 bases and J lost 10; bases outside the gene matches: 8. The CDR3 region is CASSLATGLAGREQFF. In nucleotides, the CDR3 is TGTGCCAGCAGCTTGGCCACAGGACTAGCGGGGAGGGAGCAGTTCTTC.

The rearrangement links TRBV19 to TRBJ2-1; TRBD2 agrees at 8 bases. Trimming removed 4 bases from V and 0 bases from J; junction bases left unmatched: 2. The CDR3 loop spans 15 amino acids. Germline CDR1 reads LNHDA; CDR2 reads SQIVND (reference sequence). CDR3 region: CASSTSGSSYNEQFF. The CDR3 nucleotides are TGTGCCAGTAGTACCAGCGGGAGCTCCTACAATGAGCAGTTCTTC.

CDR3 protein: CASRGLAGVVGELFF. As DNA, the CDR3 is TGTGCCAGCAGGGGACTAGCGGGAGTGGTCGGGGAGCTGTTTTTT. V usage is TRBV5-8 and J usage is TRBJ2-2; 14 bases are a match to TRBD2. The CDR3 runs to 15 residues. Unmatched junction bases numbered 4, after V lost 5 bases and J lost 7 bases. Germline V lookup: CDR1 SGHTS, CDR2 YDEGEE. Variable domain in full (rest from reference TRBV5-8 and TRBJ2-2): EAGVTQSPTHLIKTRGQQATLRCSPISGHTSVYWYQQALGLGLQFLLWYDEGEERNRGNFPPRFSGRQFPNYSSELNVNALELEDSALYLCASRGLAGVVGELFFGEGSRLTVL.

The rearrangement uses TRBV9 and TRBJ2-3; possibly TRBD2 for D (6 bases). V was trimmed by 3 bases and J by 1 base, leaving 12 bases between them. The germline V gene has CDR1 SGDLS and CDR2 YYNGEE. The CDR3 contains 15 residues. The CDR3 loop reads CASSGGRDRTDTQYF. The CDR3 nucleotides are TGTGCCAGCAGCGGAGGGCGGGATCGCACAGATACGCAGTATTTT.

This chain connects TRBV11-3 to TRBJ2-2; possible D gene TRBD2, 5 bases. The CDR3 covers 13 residues. Trimming left V 1 base short and J 5 bases short, with 5 bases between. Germline CDR1 SGHNT, CDR2 YENEEA. CDR3 sequence reads: CASSLGGTGELFF. As DNA, the CDR3 is TGTGCCAGCAGCTTAGGAGGGACCGGGGAGCTGTTTTTT.

The CDR3 loop is CASSETGGGQPQHF. The CDR3 region has the DNA TGTGCCAGCAGCGAAACAGGGGGCGGTCAGCCCCAGCATTTT. The rearrangement uses TRBV7-6 and TRBJ1-5; TRBD1 matches 9 bases. The CDR3 consists of 14 residues. Trimming cost V 5 bases and J 6 bases; bases outside gene matches: 5. Per germline, CDR1 SGHVS and CDR2 FNYEAQ.

The rearrangement uses TRBV2 and TRBJ2-3; 7 nucleotides match TRBD1. Germline CDR1 reads SNHLY; CDR2 reads FYNNEI. The CDR3 runs to 14 residues. V gave up 6 bases and J gave up 5 bases; unmatched junction bases: 8. The CDR3 here is CASRDAGGLDTQYF. CDR3 coding DNA: TGTGCCAGCAGAGACGCAGGGGGTTTAGATACGCAGTATTTT. Filled out from reference TRBV2 and TRBJ2-3, the complete variable domain reads EPEVTQTPSHQVTQMGQEVILRCVPISNHLYFYWYRQILGQKVEFLVSFYNNEISEKSEIFDDQFSVERPDGSNFTLKIRSTKLEDSAMYFCASRDAGGLDTQYFGPGTRLTVL.

V usage is TRBV4-1 and J usage is TRBJ2-5; perhaps TRBD1 as D (6 bases). CDR1 MGHRA and CDR2 YSYEKL come from the germline V gene. Trimming took off 2 bases at V and 4 bases at J, with 11 bases between the two ends. The CDR3 spans 14 residues. DNA of the CDR3: TGCGCCAGCAGCCAAATAACAGGGATAGAGACCCAGTACTTC. It translates to CASSQITGIETQYF.

The V and J genes are TRBV19 and TRBJ1-1, with no clear D. V lost 9 bases to trimming and J lost 0 bases, with 11 bases between them. In germline, CDR1 is LNHDA, CDR2 SQIVND (reference sequence). This CDR3 region has 13 residues. The CDR3 nucleotides are TGTGCCAGCACACTAGTGATGAACACTGAAGCTTTCTTT. It translates to CASTLVMNTEAFF.

This chain connects TRBV19 to TRBJ2-1; no definite D call. Trimming cost V 1 base and J 1 base, with 8 bases left between them. In germline, CDR1 is LNHDA, CDR2 SQIVND (reference sequence). CDR3 size: 15 residues. The DNA for the CDR3 is TGTGCCAGTAGTATAGCTGGAGCGTCCTACAATGAGCAGTTCTTC. It specifies CASSIAGASYNEQFF.

This chain links TRBV18 with TRBJ2-5, with D tentatively TRBD2 (6 bases). V dropped 6 bases and J dropped 4 bases, with 15 bases sitting between them. Germline values: CDR1 KGHSH, CDR2 LQKENI. The CDR3 consists of 14 residues. The CDR3 is CASSPDLAAETQYF. The CDR3 DNA sequence: TGTGCCAGCTCGCCGGATTTAGCGGCAGAGACCCAGTACTTC.

This clone occurred a few times. The gene calls are TRBV2 and TRBJ2-7; TRBD2 matches at 7 bases. Per the germline V gene, CDR1 is SNHLY and CDR2 is FYNNEI. The ends lost 2 bases at V and 7 bases at J; junction bases unmatched: 5. The CDR3 totals 13 residues. CDR3 DNA: TGTGCCAGCAGTGAACGGGGGGTTGTGGAGCAGTACTTC. This codes for CASSERGVVEQYF.

The V call is TRBV28, the J call TRBJ1-5; D gene ambiguous. Trimming removed 3 bases at V and 6 bases at J, with 12 bases between. The germline V gene has CDR1 MDHEN and CDR2 SYDVKM. This CDR3 has 14 amino acids. CDR3 loop: CASSFISPGQPQHF. The CDR3 DNA reads TGTGCCAGCAGTTTTATCTCTCCGGGTCAGCCCCAGCATTTT.